A single sample gave rise to the 17 T cell receptor beta chains below, sequenced in a study of CXCR3-negative and CXCR3-positive naive CD8 T cells. cDNA libraries for TRB were generated by 5' RACE incorporating UMI labels. From the 5' RACE reads, TCRdb lists one entry per CDR3 protein and no DNA. Here the sample table reports more than 50,000 distinct CDR3 sequences. Material: naive CXCR3- CD8+ T cells from blood. Noted subset: CD45RO-CCR7+CD27+CD95- naive CD8+ T cells lacking CXCR3 (TNR3-). These receptors were taken from a human donor in good health. Some clones in this sample may be carry-over from other donors' samples.

J is TRBJ2-2 and V is TRBV15; the D call of TRBD1 rests on TCRdb alone, since no DNA is present to check it. Germline-derived CDR1 and CDR2 are LNHNV and YYDKDF (reference sequence). This CDR3 comprises 15 residues. The CDR3: CATSYTSGDTGELFF.

The J gene is TRBJ2-2, the V gene TRBV4-1; TCRdb indicates TRBD1, and absent DNA this call remains unverified. The CDR3 is made up of 17 amino acids. Germline V CDR1 and CDR2: MGHRA, YSYEKL. CDR3 amino acids: CASSPEPTVTVTGELFF.

The V gene is TRBV7-6, the J gene TRBJ2-3. CDR1 is SGHVS, CDR2 FNYEAQ, per germline. The CDR3 covers 13 residues. CDR3 sequence: CASSSTDGDTQYF.

The rearrangement uses TRBV28 and TRBJ2-7. Looked up from germline, CDR1 is MDHEN and CDR2 is SYDVKM. The CDR3 length is 14 residues. CDR3 sequence: CASSLVGKTYEQYF.

The V call is TRBV14, the J call TRBJ2-3; checking the TCRdb D call of TRBD1 is not possible without DNA. CDR1 and CDR2 (germline): SGHDN, FVKESK. This CDR3 has 17 residues. CDR3 region: CASSGMAARGYTDTQYF. Based on the CDR3 plus reference TRBV14 and TRBJ2-3, the full variable domain is EAGVTQFPSHSVIEKGQTVTLRCDPISGHDNLYWYRRVMGKEIKFLLHFVKESKQDESGMPNNRFLAERTGGTYSTLKVQPAELEDSGVYFCASSGMAARGYTDTQYFGPGTRLTVL.

The V call is TRBV7-9, the J call TRBJ2-5; TCRdb's assignment of TRBD1 cannot be checked, as there is no DNA. CDR1 and CDR2 (germline): SEHNR, FQNEAQ (reference sequence). CDR3 size: 17 residues. The CDR3 region is CASSLEWAGDHQETQYF.

V gene TRBV3-1 combines with J gene TRBJ1-1; TCRdb returns TRBD1, unconfirmable since there is no DNA. The length of the CDR3 is 16 residues. The germline V gene encodes CDR1 LGHDT and CDR2 YNNKEL (reference sequence). CDR3 protein: CASSPPGGGKDTEAFF.

The CDR3 loop reads CSVDGGSVNTEAFF. V and J are TRBV29-1 and TRBJ1-1; the D gene TCRdb calls, TRBD1, cannot be checked with no DNA. The CDR3 contains 14 residues. Germline values: CDR1 SQVTM, CDR2 ANQGSEA.

V and J are TRBV3-1 and TRBJ1-2; no DNA is available, so the TRBD1 call from TCRdb remains unchecked. The CDR3 totals 17 residues. Germline V gene data show CDR1 as LGHDT and CDR2 as YNNKEL (reference sequence). The CDR3 reads CASSQEDGGQEGEGYTF.

The chain has TRBV5-1 and TRBJ2-1; the D gene TCRdb calls, TRBD2, cannot be checked with no DNA. CDR3 length equals 15 residues. Per germline, CDR1 SGHRS and CDR2 YFSETQ. CDR3 amino acids: CASSLLGSSYNEQFF.

The V gene is TRBV20-1, the J gene TRBJ2-1; there is no DNA to check the TCRdb D call of TRBD1. CDR3 length: 15 amino acids. CDR1 is DFQATT and CDR2 is SNEGSKA in the germline V gene (reference sequence). The CDR3 reads CSARLGDGKYNEQFF.

CDR3 amino acids: CASSLSAGVYEQYF. This sequence joins TRBV27 and TRBJ2-7; TCRdb reports TRBD1, a call that lacks DNA to check it against. The CDR3 has 14 amino acids. Germline values: CDR1 MNHEY, CDR2 SMNVEV (reference sequence).

The chain combines TRBV29-1 with TRBJ2-2. Germline CDR1 is SQVTM and CDR2 is ANQGSEA. This CDR3 contains 11 residues. The CDR3 spells CSVWKAGELFF.

J is TRBJ2-1 and V is TRBV27; the D call from TCRdb, TRBD1, cannot be confirmed without DNA. CDR1 and CDR2 from the germline V gene are MNHEY and SMNVEV (reference sequence). The CDR3 extends over 13 amino acids. CDR3 in amino acids: CASRTTGNNEQFF.

The chain links TRBV11-2 to TRBJ2-5. CDR1 is SGHAT, CDR2 FQNNGV, per germline. The CDR3 contains 14 residues. CDR3: CASSLAAYQETQYF. Full variable domain (outside the CDR3, taken from reference TRBV11-2 and TRBJ2-5): EAGVAQSPRYKIIEKRQSVAFWCNPISGHATLYWYQQILGQGPKLLIQFQNNGVVDDSQLPKDRFSAERLKGVDSTLKIQPAKLEDSAVYLCASSLAAYQETQYFGPGTRLLVL.

V gene TRBV29-1 combines with J gene TRBJ2-1; TCRdb outputs TRBD2, but without DNA this stays unchecked. The CDR3 sequence is 13 residues long. Germline CDR1 SQVTM, CDR2 ANQGSEA. CDR3 sequence: CSVLAGAGNEQFF.

The chain recombines TRBV28 with TRBJ1-5. The CDR3 runs 16 residues. Per the germline V gene, CDR1 is MDHEN and CDR2 is SYDVKM. CDR3 residues: CASSLSGRYSNQPQHF.